The sequence of this TCR beta chain was determined in a study of T cells in localized non-small cell lung cancer. The CDR3 sequence is 14 residues long. Germline V gene data show CDR1 as LNHDA and CDR2 as SQIVND (reference sequence). Trimming removed 0 bases from V and 2 bases from J, with 7 bases in between. Whole-study results and caveats: Uninvolved adjacent lung had higher T cell clonality than tumor and all other tissues.

As concerns this clone: Its antigen remains unidentified.

Clones were sequenced by immunoSEQ multiplex PCR, and TCRdb holds only the in-frame ones, with some missing. The sample has approximately 47,000 clones, around 86% seen once. This TCR came from a man between 40 and 70 years old with stage II lung adenocarcinoma. The chain joins TRBV19 to TRBJ2-5, with D possibly matching TRBD2 (5 bases). The sample was PBMCs, taken before any cancer treatment. CDR3 in DNA: TGTGCCAGTAGTATAGATGGAGGACAAGAGACCCAGTACTTC. The encoded protein is CASSIDGGQETQYF.